This TCR beta chain was documented in a study of blood T cell repertoires in COVID-19. Overall study context: Acute and convalescent COVID-19 specimens originated in the United States, Italy and Spain. T cells, B-cell-depleted T cells, or PBMCs supplied cDNA or gDNA.

The junction had 8 bases not matched to a gene; V was cut back by 3 bases and J by 3 bases. The CDR3 has 16 amino acids. Germline lookup yields CDR1 MDHEN and CDR2 SYDVKM. Source study methods: Using reference gene primer amplification, nucleated cell counts were estimated. The repertoire was sequenced with immunoSEQ multiplex PCR; TCRdb's copy has only in-frame clones and lacks some. V, J and clone size are those of that table, while D and trimming were read from the DNA. The sample has over 120,000 clones; about 79% are singletons. J is TRBJ2-5 and V is TRBV28; TRBD1 matches at 9 bases. This TCR was sampled from a woman over 75 with active or convalescent COVID-19. The sample consisted of peripheral blood. The CDR3: CASSLGQGEGKETQYF. DNA for the CDR3: TGTGCCAGCAGTTTGGGACAGGGAGAGGGGAAAGAGACCCAGTACTTC.